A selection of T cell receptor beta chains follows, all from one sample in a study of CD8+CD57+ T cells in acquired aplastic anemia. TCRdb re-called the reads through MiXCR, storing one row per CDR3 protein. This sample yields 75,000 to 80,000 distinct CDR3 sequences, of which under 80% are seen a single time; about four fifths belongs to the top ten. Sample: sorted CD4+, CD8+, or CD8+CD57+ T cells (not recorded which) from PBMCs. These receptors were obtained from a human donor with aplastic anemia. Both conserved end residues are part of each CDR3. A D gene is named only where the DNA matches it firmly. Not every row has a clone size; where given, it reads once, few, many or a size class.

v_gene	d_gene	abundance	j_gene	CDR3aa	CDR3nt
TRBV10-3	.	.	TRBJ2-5	CATGWREEETQYF	TGTGCCACGGGGTGGCGAGAAGAAGAGACCCAGTACTTC
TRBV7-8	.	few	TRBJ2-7	CASSQVYEQYF	TGTGCCAGCAGCCAAGTCTACGAGCAGTACTTC
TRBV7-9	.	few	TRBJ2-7	CASDAQGHTYEQYF	TGTGCCAGCGATGCCCAGGGACATACCTACGAGCAGTACTTC
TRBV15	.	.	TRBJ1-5	CATSAHRDSNQPQHF	TGTGCCACCAGCGCTCACCGGGACAGCAATCAGCCCCAGCATTTT
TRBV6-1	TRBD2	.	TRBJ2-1	CASRPDSLAGVGEQFF	TGTGCCAGCAGACCGGATAGCCTAGCGGGAGTCGGTGAGCAGTTCTTC
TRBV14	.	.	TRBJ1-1	CASGFLGAEAFF	TGTGCCAGCGGCTTTCTGGGAGCTGAAGCTTTCTTT
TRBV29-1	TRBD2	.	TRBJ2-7	CSARVRGRPYEQYF	TGCAGTGCTAGAGTCCGCGGGAGACCTTACGAGCAGTACTTC
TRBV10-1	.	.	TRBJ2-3	CASSEELGSTDTQYF	TGCGCCAGCAGTGAAGAGCTGGGGAGCACAGATACGCAGTATTTT
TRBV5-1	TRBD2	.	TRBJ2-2	CASKSGGNTGELFF	TGCGCCAGCAAGAGCGGGGGGAACACCGGGGAGCTGTTTTTT
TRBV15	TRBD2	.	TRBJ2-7	CATSRVRGGETYEQYF	TGTGCCACCAGCAGAGTTAGGGGAGGGGAAACCTACGAGCAGTACTTC
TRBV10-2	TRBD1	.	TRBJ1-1	CASSGTGGRNTEAFF	TGCGCCAGCAGTGGGACAGGGGGAAGAAACACTGAAGCTTTCTTT
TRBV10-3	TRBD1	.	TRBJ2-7	CATSGGGYEQYF	TGTGCCACCTCAGGGGGCGGCTACGAGCAGTACTTC
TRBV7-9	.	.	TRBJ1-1	CASSFDLLTEAFF	TGTGCCAGCAGCTTTGATTTGCTCACTGAAGCTTTCTTT
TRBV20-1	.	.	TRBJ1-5	CSARDRDNSNQPQHF	TGCAGTGCTAGAGACCGGGACAATAGCAATCAGCCCCAGCATTTT
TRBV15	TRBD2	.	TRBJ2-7	CASSGLAGRYEQYF	TGTGCCAGTAGTGGACTAGCGGGTCGTTACGAGCAGTACTTC
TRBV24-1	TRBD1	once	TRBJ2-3	CATSELGQGGTDTQYF	TGTGCCACCAGTGAACTAGGACAGGGGGGCACAGATACGCAGTATTTT
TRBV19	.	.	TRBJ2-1	CATNQGTAVFFF	TGTGCCACAAACCAAGGCACAGCCGTCTTTTTCTTC
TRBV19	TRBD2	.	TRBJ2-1	CASSPGLAGSSYNEQFF	TGTGCCAGTAGTCCGGGACTAGCGGGAAGCTCCTACAATGAGCAGTTCTTC
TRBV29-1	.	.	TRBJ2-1	CSVETWGAYNEQFF	TGCAGCGTGGAAACCTGGGGGGCCTACAATGAGCAGTTCTTC
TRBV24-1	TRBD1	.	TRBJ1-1	CATSDTGLTGTNTEAFF	TGTGCCACCAGTGATACTGGGTTGACAGGGACGAACACTGAAGCTTTCTTT
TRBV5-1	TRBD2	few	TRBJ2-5	CASSQSRTSGSSQETQYF	TGCGCCAGCAGTCAATCCCGGACTAGCGGGAGTTCACAAGAGACCCAGTACTTC
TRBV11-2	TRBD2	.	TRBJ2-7	CASSSVAGGHEQYF	TGTGCCAGCAGCTCCGTAGCGGGAGGACATGAGCAGTACTTC
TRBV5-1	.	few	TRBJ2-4	CASSDRLAKNIQYF	TGCGCCAGCAGCGACAGGTTAGCCAAAAACATTCAGTACTTC
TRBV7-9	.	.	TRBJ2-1	CASTWGFHEQFF	TGTGCCAGCACTTGGGGGTTCCATGAGCAGTTCTTC
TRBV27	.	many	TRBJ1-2	CANYGYTF	TGTGCTAACTATGGCTACACCTTC
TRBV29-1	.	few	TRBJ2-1	CSVDRAGKNEQFF	TGCAGCGTTGATCGGGCAGGGAAAAATGAGCAGTTCTTC
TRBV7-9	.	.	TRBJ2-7	CAGDGISSYEQYF	TGTGCCGGGGACGGAATAAGCTCCTACGAGCAGTACTTC
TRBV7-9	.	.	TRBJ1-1	CASSGLEAFF	TGTGCCAGCAGCGGCCTTGAAGCTTTCTTT
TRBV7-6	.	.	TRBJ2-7	CASSLQNYEQYF	TGTGCCAGCAGCTTGCAGAACTACGAGCAGTACTTC
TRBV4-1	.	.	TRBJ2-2	CASSQGRRTGELFF	TGCGCCAGCAGCCAAGGCAGACGCACCGGGGAGCTGTTTTTT
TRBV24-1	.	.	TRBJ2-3	CATSDLYQGGEADTQYF	TGTGCCACCAGTGATTTATACCAGGGAGGCGAGGCAGATACGCAGTATTTT
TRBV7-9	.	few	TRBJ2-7	CASSFRNYRVHEQYF	TGTGCCAGCAGCTTTAGGAACTACAGGGTCCACGAGCAGTACTTC
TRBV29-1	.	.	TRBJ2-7	CSVSWGGSYEQYF	TGCAGCGTTTCCTGGGGAGGCTCCTACGAGCAGTACTTC
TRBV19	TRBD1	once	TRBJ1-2	CATHRGDRGYTF	TGTGCCACACACAGGGGGGACAGAGGCTACACCTTC
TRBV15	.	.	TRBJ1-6	CATSRVRGDLPLHF	TGTGCCACCAGCAGAGTAAGGGGCGATTTGCCCCTCCACTTT
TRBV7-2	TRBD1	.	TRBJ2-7	CASSLVGQGIDEQYF	TGTGCCAGCAGCTTAGTAGGACAGGGAATCGATGAGCAGTACTTC
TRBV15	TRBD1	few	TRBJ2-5	CATSRDDRGASQETQYF	TGTGCCACCAGCAGAGACGACAGGGGGGCATCCCAAGAGACCCAGTACTTC
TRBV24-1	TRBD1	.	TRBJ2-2	CATSDLRQGIGELFF	TGTGCCACCAGTGATTTGAGACAGGGAATCGGGGAGCTGTTTTTT
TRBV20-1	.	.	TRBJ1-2	CSARDASNYGYTF	TGCAGTGCTCGGGACGCCTCTAACTATGGCTACACCTTC
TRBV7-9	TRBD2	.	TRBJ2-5	CASSLVGRETQYF	TGTGCCAGCAGCTTAGTCGGGAGGGAGACCCAGTACTTC
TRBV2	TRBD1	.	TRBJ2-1	CASKTTWTGVYNEQFF	TGTGCCAGCAAGACGACCTGGACAGGGGTCTACAATGAGCAGTTCTTC
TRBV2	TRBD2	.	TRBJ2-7	CASLGTGTSYRPYEQYF	TGTGCCAGCTTAGGGACGGGGACTAGCTATCGGCCCTACGAGCAGTACTTC
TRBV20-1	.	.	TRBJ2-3	CSARDDWTSTDTQYF	TGCAGTGCTAGAGACGACTGGACTAGCACAGATACGCAGTATTTT